Listed below are T cell receptor beta chains from one sample, sequenced in a study of cytomegalovirus exposure and HLA in healthy donors. The data were produced by immunoSEQ multiplex PCR, yet TCRdb's version contains in-frame clones alone and is incomplete. The data contain around 170,000 clones, more than 65% of them singletons. Sequencing was done on a sample of PBMCs. All receptors come from a man aged 50 to 59 in good health and CMV-seronegative. CDR3s include the opening cysteine and the closing phenylalanine or tryptophan. The D gene is left open where the match is weak. Clone size is not always given. Where it is, it says once, few, many or a class for expanded clones.

D	size	V	J	CDR3	DNA
-	-	TRBV4-3	TRBJ1-2	CASSQDRGGGGYTF	TGCGCCAGCAGCCAAGATAGAGGGGGGGGTGGCTACACCTTC
TRBD2	-	TRBV11-2	TRBJ2-5	CASSPRLAEVQETQYF	TGTGCCAGCAGCCCAAGACTAGCCGAGGTACAAGAGACCCAGTACTTC
-	-	TRBV7-9	TRBJ1-1	CASSLLQGGLFNTEAFF	TGTGCCAGCAGCCTACTACAGGGTGGCCTCTTCAACACTGAAGCTTTCTTT
TRBD1	-	TRBV2	TRBJ1-5	CASSGDSNYQPQHF	TGTGCCAGCAGTGGGGACAGCAATTATCAGCCCCAGCATTTT
TRBD2	once	TRBV2	TRBJ2-6	CASSATSRSSGANVLTF	TGTGCCAGCAGCGCGACTAGCCGGAGCTCTGGGGCCAACGTCCTGACTTTC
TRBD1	-	TRBV4-3	TRBJ1-5	CASSQDLAGGGQPQHF	TGCGCCAGCAGCCAAGATCTGGCAGGGGGTGGACAGCCCCAGCATTTT
-	few	TRBV6-5	TRBJ1-2	CASSLGGGYTF	TGTGCCAGCAGTCTGGGAGGGGGCTACACCTTC
-	-	TRBV4-3	TRBJ2-3	CASSQGPTRTASADTQYF	TGCGCCAGCAGCCAAGGGCCCACAAGGACGGCTAGCGCAGATACGCAGTATTTT
-	-	TRBV2	TRBJ2-3	CASKSLSTDTQYF	TGTGCCAGCAAATCACTTAGCACAGATACGCAGTATTTT
TRBD2	-	TRBV5-1	TRBJ2-1	CASSARDYSGLGNNEQFF	TGCGCCAGCAGCGCACGGGACTATAGCGGACTAGGGAACAATGAGCAGTTCTTC
-	once	TRBV5-5	TRBJ2-3	CASSFSLTDTQYF	TGTGCCAGCAGCTTTTCTCTCACAGATACGCAGTATTTT
TRBD2	few	TRBV9	TRBJ2-5	CASAPGGYQETQYF	TGTGCCAGCGCTCCGGGAGGGTACCAAGAGACCCAGTACTTC
TRBD2	-	TRBV6-6	TRBJ2-7	CASSYAGGPSYEQYF	TGTGCCAGCAGTTACGCGGGGGGGCCCTCCTACGAGCAGTACTTC
-	-	TRBV7-2	TRBJ2-1	CASSFGGNNEQFF	TGTGCCAGCAGCTTTGGCGGTAACAATGAGCAGTTCTTC
-	many	TRBV14	TRBJ2-7	CASSQRGRYEQYF	TGTGCCAGCAGCCAGCGGGGCCGATACGAGCAGTACTTC
-	few	TRBV20-1	TRBJ1-1	CSAPENTEAFF	TGCAGTGCGCCAGAGAACACTGAAGCTTTCTTT
TRBD1	-	TRBV19	TRBJ2-2	CASIQERGRGTGELFF	TGTGCCAGTATTCAGGAGAGGGGGCGCGGCACCGGGGAGCTGTTTTTT
TRBD1	once	TRBV5-6	TRBJ2-2	CASSSDRATGELFF	TGTGCCAGCAGCAGTGACAGGGCGACCGGGGAGCTGTTTTTT
-	-	TRBV6-5	TRBJ1-2	CASSLTNPRNYGYTF	TGTGCCAGCAGTCTGACGAATCCGAGGAACTATGGCTACACCTTC
TRBD2	-	TRBV13	TRBJ2-3	CASSLGGGTDTQYF	TGTGCCAGCAGCTTGGGGGGGGGCACAGATACGCAGTATTTT
-	-	TRBV9	TRBJ2-3	CASSVVTSPSTDTQYF	TGTGCCAGCAGCGTAGTTACTAGTCCTAGCACAGATACGCAGTATTTT
TRBD1	-	TRBV6-5	TRBJ1-6	CASSLGQGRPPLHF	TGTGCCAGCAGCCTGGGACAGGGGAGGCCACCCCTCCACTTT
-	few	TRBV14	TRBJ2-5	CASSHRGQVTQYF	TGTGCCAGCAGCCACAGGGGACAAGTGACCCAGTACTTC